Here is one TCR beta chain with its context. Its cognate antigen is unknown. This specimen belongs to a study of chemoradiotherapy in HPV16-positive cancers. Study in general: A couple of HPV16-positive patients' cells yielded candidate HPV-specific clones and common motifs. The study's findings and limits: HPV-responsive T-cell expansion during chemoradiotherapy was linked to improved recurrence-free survival in HPV16-positive patients. Non-HPV-specific T cells did not expand in tumors during treatment, whereas candidate HPV-specific clones and E7-related motifs did.

Germline V gives CDR1 LNHDA, CDR2 SQIVND (reference sequence). The CDR3 loop spans 14 amino acids. Between the trimmed V and J ends, which lost 7 bases and 6 bases, there was a span of 15 bases. Here immunoSEQ multiplex PCR was the method, and the copy in TCRdb shows in-frame clones only, minus some. The data contain roughly 70,000 clones, 85% to 90% of them singletons. Over chemoradiotherapy, repertoires were sampled more than once. This chain joins TRBV19 and TRBJ2-2; D uncertain. The receptor was isolated from a human donor with HPV-associated anogenital cancer. This sample comprised blood, obtained from a patient who underwent chemoradiotherapy. The CDR3 reads CASTPDPSAGELFF. The CDR3 DNA is TGTGCCAGTACCCCGGACCCCTCGGCCGGGGAGCTGTTTTTT.